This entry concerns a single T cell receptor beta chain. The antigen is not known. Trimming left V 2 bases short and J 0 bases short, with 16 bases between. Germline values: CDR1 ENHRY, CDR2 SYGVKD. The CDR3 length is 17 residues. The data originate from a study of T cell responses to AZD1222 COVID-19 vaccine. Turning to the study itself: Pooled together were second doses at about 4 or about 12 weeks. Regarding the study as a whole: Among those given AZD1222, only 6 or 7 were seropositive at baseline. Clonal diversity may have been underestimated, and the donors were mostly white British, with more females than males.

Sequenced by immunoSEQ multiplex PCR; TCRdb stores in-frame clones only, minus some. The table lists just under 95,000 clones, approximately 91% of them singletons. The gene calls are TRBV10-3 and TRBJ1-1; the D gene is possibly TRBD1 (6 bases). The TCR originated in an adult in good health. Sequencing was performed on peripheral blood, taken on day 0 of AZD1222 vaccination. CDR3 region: CAISEVLGGYMNTEAFF. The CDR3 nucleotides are TGTGCCATCAGTGAGGTCTTAGGGGGGTACATGAACACTGAAGCTTTCTTT.